This T cell receptor beta chain was observed in a study of blood T cell repertoires in COVID-19. Profiled with immunoSEQ multiplex PCR; TCRdb holds only in-frame clones, not every one. The table has fewer than 25,000 clones, over 70% seen once; the top ten hold about 25%. The CDR3 covers 16 residues. Looked up from germline, CDR1 is SQVTM and CDR2 is ANQGSEA. After removal of 6 bases from V and 2 bases from J, the junction contained 13 bases not matched to a gene. The V call is TRBV29-1, the J call TRBJ2-7; 10 bases are a match to TRBD1. The sample comprised peripheral blood. The TCR originated in a human donor with active COVID-19. The donor label of this sample is uncertain. CDR3 loop: CSVGGTGEVSPYEQYF. For the CDR3, the DNA is TGCAGCGTCGGGGGGACAGGGGAAGTCAGTCCCTACGAGCAGTACTTC.